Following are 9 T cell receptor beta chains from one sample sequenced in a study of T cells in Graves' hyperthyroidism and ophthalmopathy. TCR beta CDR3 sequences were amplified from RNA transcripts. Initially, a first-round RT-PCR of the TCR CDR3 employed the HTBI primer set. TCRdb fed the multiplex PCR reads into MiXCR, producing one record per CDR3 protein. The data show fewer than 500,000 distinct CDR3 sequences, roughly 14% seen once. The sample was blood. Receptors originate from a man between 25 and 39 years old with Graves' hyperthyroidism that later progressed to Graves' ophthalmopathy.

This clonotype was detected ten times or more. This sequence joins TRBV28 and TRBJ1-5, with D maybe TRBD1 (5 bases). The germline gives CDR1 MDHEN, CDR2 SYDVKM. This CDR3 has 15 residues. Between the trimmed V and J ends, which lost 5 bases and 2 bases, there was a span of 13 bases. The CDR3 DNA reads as TGTGCCAGCAGTCATACGGGACTAGGCAATCAGCCCCAGCATTTT. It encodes CASSHTGLGNQPQHF.

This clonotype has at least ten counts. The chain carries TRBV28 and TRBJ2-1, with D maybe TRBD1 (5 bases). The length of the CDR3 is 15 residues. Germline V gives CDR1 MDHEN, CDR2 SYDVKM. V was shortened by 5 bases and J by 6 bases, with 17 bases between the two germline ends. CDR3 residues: CASSPPVGAPNEQFF. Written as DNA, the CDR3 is TGTGCCAGCAGTCCCCCGGTAGGGGCACCCAATGAGCAGTTCTTC.

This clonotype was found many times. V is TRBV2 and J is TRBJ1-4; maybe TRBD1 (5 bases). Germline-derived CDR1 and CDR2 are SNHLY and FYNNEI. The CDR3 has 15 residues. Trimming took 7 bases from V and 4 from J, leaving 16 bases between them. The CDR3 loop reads CASTPLVTVNEKLFF. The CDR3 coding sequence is TGTGCCAGCACCCCTCTTGTGACAGTTAATGAAAAACTGTTTTTT.

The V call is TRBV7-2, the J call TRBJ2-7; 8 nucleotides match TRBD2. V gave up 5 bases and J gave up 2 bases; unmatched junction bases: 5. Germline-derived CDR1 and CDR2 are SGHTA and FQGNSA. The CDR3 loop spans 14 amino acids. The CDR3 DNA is TGTGCCAGCAGCGGGCGGGGGGCCACCTACGAGCAGTACTTC. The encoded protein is CASSGRGATYEQYF.

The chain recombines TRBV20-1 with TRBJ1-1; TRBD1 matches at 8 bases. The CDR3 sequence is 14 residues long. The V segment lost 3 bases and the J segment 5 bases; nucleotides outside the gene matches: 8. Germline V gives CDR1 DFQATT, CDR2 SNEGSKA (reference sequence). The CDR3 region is CSASPGQGWTEAFF. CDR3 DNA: TGCAGTGCTAGCCCCGGACAGGGCTGGACTGAAGCTTTCTTT.

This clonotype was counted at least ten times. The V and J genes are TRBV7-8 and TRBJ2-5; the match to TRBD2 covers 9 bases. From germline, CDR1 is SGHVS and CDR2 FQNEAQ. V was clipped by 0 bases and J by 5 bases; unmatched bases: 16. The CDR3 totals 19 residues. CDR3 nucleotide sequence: TGTGCCAGCAGCTTAGCGATAGGAATAGCGGGGGCCCTCGGGGAGACCCAGTACTTC. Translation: CASSLAIGIAGALGETQYF.

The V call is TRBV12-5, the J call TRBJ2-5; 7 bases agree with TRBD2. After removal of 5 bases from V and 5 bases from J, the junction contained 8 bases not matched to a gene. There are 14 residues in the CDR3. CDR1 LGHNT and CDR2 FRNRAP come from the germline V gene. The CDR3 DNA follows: TGTGCTAGTGGTCCACCGACTAGCCTTGAGACCCAGTACTTC. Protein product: CASGPPTSLETQYF.

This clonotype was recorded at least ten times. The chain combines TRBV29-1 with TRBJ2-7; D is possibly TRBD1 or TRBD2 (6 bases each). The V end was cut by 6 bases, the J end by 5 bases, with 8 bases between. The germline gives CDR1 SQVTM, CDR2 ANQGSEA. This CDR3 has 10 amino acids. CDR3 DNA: TGCAGCGTGGAGGGGGACGAGCAGTACTTC. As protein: CSVEGDEQYF.

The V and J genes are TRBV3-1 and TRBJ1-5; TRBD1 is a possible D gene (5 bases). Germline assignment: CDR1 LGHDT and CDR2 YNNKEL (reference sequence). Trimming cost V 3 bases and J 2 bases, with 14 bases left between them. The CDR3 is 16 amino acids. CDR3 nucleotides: TGTGCCAGCAGCCAGTCGACAGTAGCCGGCAATCAGCCCCAGCATTTT. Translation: CASSQSTVAGNQPQHF.